The 17 T cell receptor beta chains reported below all come from one sample, sequenced in a study of cytomegalovirus exposure and HLA in healthy donors. With 60 Vbeta and 13 Jbeta primers, the PCR was carried out. Generated by immunoSEQ multiplex PCR, the TCRdb table keeps only in-frame clones and is missing some. This sample carries around 180,000 clones, roughly 70% of them seen once, and the ten largest clones take roughly 1.6%. Sequencing was done on a sample of PBMCs. Every receptor here comes from a girl between 10 and 17 years old in good health and CMV-seronegative.

The table lists this clone with many counts. The CDR3 DNA reads as TGTGCCAGCAGCTTAGATGTATCCCTGAACACTGAAGCTTTCTTT. It yields the protein CASSLDVSLNTEAFF. The chain links TRBV7-9 to TRBJ1-1; the D is unclear. Germline V gives CDR1 SEHNR, CDR2 FQNEAQ (reference sequence). Trimming removed 1 base from V and 0 bases from J, with 9 bases in between. The CDR3 runs 15 residues.

This chain links TRBV25-1 with TRBJ1-2; no reliable D call. CDR1 MGHDK and CDR2 SYGVNS come from the germline V gene. The V end was cut by 0 bases, the J end by 0 bases, with 11 bases between. This CDR3 region has 16 residues. Here the CDR3 DNA reads TGTGCCAGCAGTGAATACGTAGCGGGAGCTAACTATGGCTACACCTTC. Protein: CASSEYVAGANYGYTF.

CDR3 sequence reads: CASSLGGPGYEQYF. For the CDR3, the DNA is TGTGCCAGCAGTTTGGGGGGGCCAGGCTACGAGCAGTACTTC. The V and J genes are TRBV27 and TRBJ2-7, with a weak D call TRBD2 (7 bases). The length of the CDR3 is 14 residues. In germline, CDR1 is MNHEY, CDR2 SMNVEV (reference sequence). V lost 3 bases and J lost 3, with 12 bases in between.

The genes are TRBV19 and TRBJ2-6; 12 bases fit TRBD1. This CDR3 contains 17 residues. The junction had 5 bases not matched to a gene; V was cut back by 7 bases and J by 1 base. Germline V CDR1 and CDR2: LNHDA, SQIVND (reference sequence). The CDR3 loop reads CASTGQGASSGANVLTF. Written as DNA, the CDR3 is TGTGCCAGTACGGGACAGGGGGCGTCGTCTGGGGCCAACGTCCTGACTTTC. The variable domain in full, with the rest retrieved from reference TRBV19 and TRBJ2-6, is DGGITQSPKYLFRKEGQNVTLSCEQNLNHDAMYWYRQDPGQGLRLIYYSQIVNDFQKGDIAEGYSVSREKKESFPLTVTSAQKNPTAFYLCASTGQGASSGANVLTFGAGSRLTVL.

The chain is built from TRBV19 and TRBJ1-1; the D is unclear. Germline CDR1 is LNHDA and CDR2 is SQIVND (reference sequence). Trimming pared 6 bases from V and 2 bases from J, leaving 7 bases between. CDR3 size: 12 residues. CDR3 loop: CASRSLNTEAFF. The CDR3, as DNA: TGTGCCAGTAGGTCTCTCAACACTGAAGCTTTCTTT.

The chain combines TRBV4-1 with TRBJ1-1, with 7 bases aligning to TRBD1. In germline, CDR1 is MGHRA, CDR2 YSYEKL. Germline trimming cut 0 bases from V and 2 bases from J; bases unmatched to any gene: 6. This CDR3 has 16 residues. DNA of the CDR3: TGCGCCAGCAGCCAAGACCTCGGGACAGCCAACACTGAAGCTTTCTTT. This codes for CASSQDLGTANTEAFF.

This clone qualifies as medium-sized. V usage is TRBV6-5 and J usage is TRBJ1-1, with a tentative D call TRBD1 (5 bases). In germline, CDR1 is MNHEY, CDR2 SVGAGI. The CDR3 extends over 14 amino acids. V was cut by 7 bases and J by 4 bases, with 16 bases left in between. CDR3 protein: CASKLGAIGTEAFF. DNA for the CDR3: TGTGCCAGCAAACTTGGGGCTATCGGCACTGAAGCTTTCTTT.

The DNA of the CDR3 is TGTGCCAGCAGCTTATCCAGGAACTATGGCTACACCTTC. It codes for CASSLSRNYGYTF. The rearrangement uses TRBV7-3 and TRBJ1-2, with D unclear. The germline V gene has CDR1 SGHTA and CDR2 FQGTGA. The V gene lost 2 bases and the J gene lost 2 bases, with 6 bases spanning the gap. This CDR3 region has 13 residues.

The CDR3 nucleotides are TGTGCCAGCAGTGGGGCTAGCGGGGGGTACACAGATACGCAGTATTTT. It yields the protein CASSGASGGYTDTQYF. The gene calls are TRBV2 and TRBJ2-3; 11 nucleotides line up with TRBD2. This CDR3 is 16 amino acids long. CDR1 and CDR2 from the germline V gene are SNHLY and FYNNEI. With 4 bases clipped from V and 2 bases from J, the junction kept 5 bases outside the gene matches. Supplemented by reference TRBV2 and TRBJ2-3, the full variable domain reads EPEVTQTPSHQVTQMGQEVILRCVPISNHLYFYWYRQILGQKVEFLVSFYNNEISEKSEIFDDQFSVERPDGSNFTLKIRSTKLEDSAMYFCASSGASGGYTDTQYFGPGTRLTVL.

Only a few counts were recorded for this clone. The gene calls are TRBV5-1 and TRBJ2-7; 7 bases map to TRBD1. V was clipped by 3 bases and J by 5 bases; unmatched bases: 8. This CDR3 has 14 residues. Germline assignment: CDR1 SGHRS and CDR2 YFSETQ. Here the CDR3 DNA reads TGCGCCAGCAGCTCCACAGGGGTGGTGGACGAGCAGTACTTC. It yields the protein CASSSTGVVDEQYF.

The J gene is TRBJ1-1, the V gene TRBV2; maybe TRBD1 (6 bases). The CDR3 covers 13 residues. V lost 8 bases to trimming and J lost 2 bases, with 12 bases between them. Germline assignment: CDR1 SNHLY and CDR2 FYNNEI. CDR3 protein: CASLEDRNTEAFF. CDR3 coding DNA: TGTGCCAGCTTAGAGGACAGAAACACTGAAGCTTTCTTT.

This clone was recorded a few times. The V call is TRBV5-1, the J call TRBJ1-1; 9 bases are a match to TRBD1. Germline CDR1 is SGHRS and CDR2 is YFSETQ. With 4 bases clipped from V and 11 bases from J, the junction kept 9 bases outside the gene matches. The CDR3 has 13 residues. The CDR3 here is CASSSWTGEEAFF. The CDR3 DNA reads TGCGCCAGCAGCAGCTGGACAGGGGAGGAGGCTTTCTTT.

This chain uses TRBV5-6 with TRBJ2-7, with D perhaps matching TRBD1 (6 bases). With 2 bases removed from V and 6 bases from J, the gap between germline ends came to 21 bases. The germline V gene has CDR1 SGHDT and CDR2 YYEEEE. This CDR3 is 16 amino acids long. The CDR3 sequence: CASSFTRTRTVPEQYF. In nucleotides, the CDR3 is TGTGCCAGCAGCTTTACGAGAACGAGGACAGTCCCCGAGCAGTACTTC.

The rearrangement uses TRBV5-1 and TRBJ1-6, with D maybe TRBD1 (6 bases). CDR1 is SGHRS, CDR2 YFSETQ, per germline. CDR3 length equals 16 residues. V lost 0 bases and J lost 8, with 15 bases in between. The CDR3 DNA is TGCGCCAGCAGCTTGGAGATACAGGGCCTAGATTCACCCCTCCACTTT. Translation gives CASSLEIQGLDSPLHF.

This clone was found once. The chain uses TRBV7-9 and TRBJ2-7; D not certain. The germline V gene encodes CDR1 SEHNR and CDR2 FQNEAQ (reference sequence). The CDR3 covers 13 residues. V gave up 2 bases and J gave up 4 bases, with 9 bases separating them. CDR3 sequence (DNA): TGTGCCAGCAGCTTACCCTCGGGTTACGAGCAGTACTTC. Translating it yields CASSLPSGYEQYF.

The V call is TRBV6-5, the J call TRBJ1-2, with 8 nucleotides matching TRBD1. V gave up 7 bases and J gave up 7 bases; unmatched junction bases: 14. The CDR3 is made up of 15 amino acids. Germline values: CDR1 MNHEY, CDR2 SVGAGI. CDR3 region: CASIGAQGALSGYTF. CDR3 sequence (DNA): TGTGCCAGCATTGGTGCCCAGGGGGCGCTATCTGGCTACACCTTC.

The chain combines TRBV6-1 with TRBJ1-1; the D is unclear. The CDR3 consists of 12 residues. CDR1 is MNHNS, CDR2 SASEGT, per germline. The V end was cut by 2 bases, the J end by 11 bases, with 12 bases between. The CDR3 region is CASSEYGPSAFF. CDR3 coding DNA: TGTGCCAGCAGTGAATACGGTCCTTCGGCTTTCTTT.